This T cell receptor beta chain was recovered during a study of CD8 T cells in Susac syndrome. Trimming shortened V by 6 bases and J by 4 bases, and 9 bases separated the two germline ends. The CDR3 is 13 amino acids. CDR1 SNHLY and CDR2 FYNNEI come from the germline V gene. RNA totalling about 0.45 to 1 ug underwent reverse transcription with random hexamers. TCRdb processed the immunoSEQ multiplex PCR reads anew with MiXCR; each CDR3 protein has one entry. The table shows 170,000 or so distinct CDR3 sequences, with 94% occurring only once. The sample consisted of CD4+ T cells from PBMCs. V and J are TRBV2 and TRBJ1-4, with D hard to call. The origin of this receptor is a human donor with Susac syndrome. As DNA, the CDR3 is TGTGCCAGCAGCCGGGCCCTTAATGAAAAACTGTTTTTT. This translates into CASSRALNEKLFF. The full variable domain, its missing parts supplied by reference TRBV2 and TRBJ1-4, is EPEVTQTPSHQVTQMGQEVILRCVPISNHLYFYWYRQILGQKVEFLVSFYNNEISEKSEIFDDQFSVERPDGSNFTLKIRSTKLEDSAMYFCASSRALNEKLFFGSGTQLSVL.